This TCR beta chain stems from a study of technical replicates of blood from several donors. Germline values: CDR1 SGHDT, CDR2 YYEEEE. This CDR3 comprises 16 residues. V lost 0 bases and J lost 3; bases outside the gene matches: 9. The method was immunoSEQ multiplex PCR; TCRdb's version includes in-frame clones alone and lacks a portion of them. The sample shows some 80,000 clones, roughly 96% of them seen only once. The J gene is TRBJ2-7, the V gene TRBV5-6; 7 bases agree with TRBD2. Material: T cells isolated from PBMCs. This receptor was identified in a human donor in good health. CDR3 sequence (DNA): TGTGCCAGCAGCTTGGTGGAGGTGGGGGGGTACTACGAGCAGTACTTC. Translation: CASSLVEVGGYYEQYF.